This T cell receptor beta chain was sequenced for a study of blood T cell repertoires in COVID-19. Sequencing used immunoSEQ multiplex PCR; TCRdb keeps in-frame clones, though not all of them. The top ten hold less than 5% of the sample, which has 110,000 to 150,000 clones, 80% to 85% seen once. Germline values: CDR1 SGHAT, CDR2 FQNNGV. V trimming: 6 bases; J trimming: 4 bases; junction bases outside the gene matches: 10. The CDR3 loop spans 16 amino acids. Sequenced input: peripheral blood. The chain combines TRBV11-2 with TRBJ2-2, with 8 bases fitting TRBD1. This receptor was identified in a woman over 75 with acute or convalescent COVID-19. CDR3 sequence: CASRTWTGPITGELFF. DNA of the CDR3: TGTGCCAGCAGGACTTGGACAGGGCCAATCACCGGGGAGCTGTTTTTT.